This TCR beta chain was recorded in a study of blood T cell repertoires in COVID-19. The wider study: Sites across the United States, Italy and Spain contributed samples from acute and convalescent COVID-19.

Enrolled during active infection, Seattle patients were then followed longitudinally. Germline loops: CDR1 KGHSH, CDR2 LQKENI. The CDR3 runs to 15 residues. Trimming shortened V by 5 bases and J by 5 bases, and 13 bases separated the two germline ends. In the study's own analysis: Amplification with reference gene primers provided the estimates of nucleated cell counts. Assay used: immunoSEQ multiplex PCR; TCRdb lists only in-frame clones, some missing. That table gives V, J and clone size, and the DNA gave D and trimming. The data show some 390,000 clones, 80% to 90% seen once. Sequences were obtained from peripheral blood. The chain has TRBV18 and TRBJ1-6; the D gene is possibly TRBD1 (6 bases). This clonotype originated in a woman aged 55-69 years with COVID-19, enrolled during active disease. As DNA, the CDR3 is TGTGCCAGCTCAATCGGGACACTAAATAATTCACCCCTCCACTTT. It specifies CASSIGTLNNSPLHF.